Listed here are 12 T cell receptor beta chains from one sample, sequenced in a study of regulatory T cells in long-lasting Graves disease. Building of the TCR beta libraries involved iRepertoire HTBI primers and Arm-PCR of CDR3 regions. TCRdb re-derived calls from the multiplex PCR reads in MiXCR, one entry per CDR3 protein. In the table there are 400,000 to 500,000 distinct CDR3 sequences, approximately 16% of which are singletons. The sample's time point: newly diagnosed GD, antithyroid drugs for less than 3 months. TCR sequences were obtained from RNA taken from PBMCs. The sample also formed part of further work on T cells in Graves' hyperthyroidism and ophthalmopathy.

Sequenced here: peripheral blood mononuclear cells (PBMCs), sampled at new diagnosis, from a patient treated with antithyroid drugs. Source of these receptors: a woman in her 40s with Graves disease.

This clonotype was observed at least ten times. The chain employs TRBV12-3 or TRBV12-4 and TRBJ1-4, with D uncertain. The CDR3 spans 15 residues. Trimming took 2 bases from V and 7 from J, leaving 14 bases between them. The chain's CDR3 is CASSLIGSRREKLFF. The CDR3 nucleotides read TGTGCCAGCAGTTTAATAGGGAGTAGGCGTGAAAAACTGTTTTTT.

This clonotype was observed many times. This sequence joins TRBV19 and TRBJ2-1, with 7 bases fitting TRBD2. The CDR3 runs to 17 residues. Germline V CDR1 and CDR2: LNHDA, SQIVND (reference sequence). J lost 0 bases, V lost 4 bases, and 9 bases had no gene match. The CDR3 DNA is TGTGCCAGTAGTAGACACCCCCCGGGGGGCTCCTACAATGAGCAGTTCTTC. This sequence encodes CASSRHPPGGSYNEQFF.

This clonotype was observed at least ten times. The genes are TRBV28 and TRBJ1-6; D is perhaps TRBD1 (5 bases). The germline V gene has CDR1 MDHEN and CDR2 SYDVKM. The length of the CDR3 is 17 residues. Deletions cut 7 bases from V and 3 bases from J, with 19 bases between. CDR3 DNA: TGTGCCAGCACTTCTCTGGTACGGGGGGACTATAATTCACCCCTCCACTTT. It specifies CASTSLVRGDYNSPLHF.

Comments on this clonotype: A far larger clone differs by one base, so this is likely a read error. V and J are TRBV11-2 and TRBJ2-3; D unclear. The DNA matches TRBJ2-5 better at its end, which makes the J call doubtful. Germline lookup yields CDR1 SGHAT and CDR2 FQNNGV. The CDR3 is 14 residues long. DNA of the CDR3: TGTGCCAGCAGCCTCACGTGGCCCCAAGAGGCCCAGTACTTC. Its protein is CASSLTWPQEAQYF.

This clonotype occurred many times. The chain has TRBV7-8 and TRBJ1-1; weak D call: TRBD1 (5 bases). Germline V gives CDR1 SGHVS, CDR2 FQNEAQ. The CDR3 is 13 amino acids. The V gene lost 3 bases and the J gene lost 4 bases, with 9 bases spanning the gap. As DNA, the CDR3 is TGTGCCAGCAGCTTTGGGACTGGCACTGAAGCTTTCTTT. It specifies CASSFGTGTEAFF.

As concerns this clonotype: Just one base apart from a much larger clone, this may be a read error. The chain combines TRBV6-5 with TRBJ2-7; 14 bases line up with TRBD2. The CDR3 totals 14 residues. Germline CDR1 and CDR2: MNHEY and SVGAGI. V trimming: 2 bases; J trimming: 6 bases; junction bases outside the gene matches: 0. The CDR3 nucleotides read TGTGCCAGCAGTTACGGGACTAGCGGGAGCGAGCAGTACTTC. As protein: CASSYGTSGSEQYF.

This chain connects TRBV9 to TRBJ2-7; D call uncertain. Germline assignment: CDR1 SGDLS and CDR2 YYNGEE. This CDR3 is built from 13 residues. The V and J ends lost 6 bases and 6 bases respectively, with 16 bases between them. This CDR3 reads CASNLGGEGEQYF. In nucleotides, the CDR3 is TGTGCCAGCAACTTGGGCGGAGAAGGCGAGCAGTACTTC.

This clonotype was observed many times. The chain is built from TRBV10-3 and TRBJ2-3, with 12 bases matching TRBD2. The germline V gene has CDR1 ENHRY and CDR2 SYGVKD. Trimming removed 3 bases from V and 1 base from J; junction bases left unmatched: 2. The CDR3 runs to 16 residues. CDR3 sequence: CAISDGTSGRTDTQYF. CDR3 nucleotides: TGTGCCATCAGTGACGGGACTAGCGGGCGCACAGATACGCAGTATTTT.

This clonotype has ten or more counts. The CDR3 DNA is TGTGCCTCCCGGACTAGCGGGAGTCATAAGGGATTCGGGGAGCTGTTTTTT. Translating it yields CASRTSGSHKGFGELFF. The chain is built from TRBV6-1 and TRBJ2-2, with TRBD2 identical over 13 bases. V gave up 11 bases and J gave up 7 bases; unmatched junction bases: 16. CDR3 length: 17 amino acids. Germline V gene data show CDR1 as MNHNS and CDR2 as SASEGT.

As to this clonotype: Only one base separates this from a far larger clonotype, so it likely reflects a read error. This chain connects TRBV6-2 or TRBV6-3 to TRBJ2-5; tentatively, D is TRBD1 or TRBD2 (5 bases each). This CDR3 comprises 16 residues. Germline V gene lookup returns CDR1 MNHEY and CDR2 SVGEGT. CDR3 nucleotides: TGTGCCAGCAGCCTCATCGGGGCAGGGTTAGGGGAGACCCAGCACTTC. It translates to CASSLIGAGLGETQHF.

In the case of this clonotype: This could be a read error, since a much larger clone is one nucleotide away. The chain combines TRBV6-9 with TRBJ2-2; TRBD1 or TRBD2 may be the D gene (5 bases each). The CDR3 has 14 residues. The germline V and J ends were trimmed by 4 bases and 3 bases, with 9 bases remaining between them. Per germline, CDR1 MNHGY and CDR2 SVAAGI. CDR3 sequence: CASSSTGHTGELFF. The CDR3 DNA is TGTGCCAGCAGTTCGACGGGGCACACCGGGGAGCTGTTTTTT.

This clonotype was recorded many times. This rearrangement joins TRBV28 to TRBJ2-7; TRBD2 is a possible D gene (5 bases). This CDR3 contains 14 residues. V shed 6 bases and J shed 3 bases, with 15 bases lying between them. Germline V gene lookup returns CDR1 MDHEN and CDR2 SYDVKM. The CDR3 spells CASSITNGNYEQYF. In DNA, the CDR3 is TGTGCCAGCAGCATAACTAACGGGAACTACGAGCAGTACTTC.